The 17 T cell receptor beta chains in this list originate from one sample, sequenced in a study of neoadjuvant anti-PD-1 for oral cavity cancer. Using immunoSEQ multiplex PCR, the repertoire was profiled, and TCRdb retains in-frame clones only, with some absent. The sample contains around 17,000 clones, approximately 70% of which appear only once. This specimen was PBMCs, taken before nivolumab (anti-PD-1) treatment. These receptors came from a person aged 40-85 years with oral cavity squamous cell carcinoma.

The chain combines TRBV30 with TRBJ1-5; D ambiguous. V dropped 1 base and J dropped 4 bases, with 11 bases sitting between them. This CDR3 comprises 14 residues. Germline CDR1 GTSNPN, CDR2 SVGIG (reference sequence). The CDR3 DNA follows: TGTGCCTGGAGTGAGGGAAGTGGGAATCAGCCCCAGCATTTT. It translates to CAWSEGSGNQPQHF.

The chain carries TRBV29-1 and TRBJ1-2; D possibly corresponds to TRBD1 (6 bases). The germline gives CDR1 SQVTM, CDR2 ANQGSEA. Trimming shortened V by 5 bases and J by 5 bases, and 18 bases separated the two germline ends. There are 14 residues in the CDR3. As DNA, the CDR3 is TGCAGCGTTCGTGATACAGGGAGCCCTTATGGCTACACCTTC. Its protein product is CSVRDTGSPYGYTF.

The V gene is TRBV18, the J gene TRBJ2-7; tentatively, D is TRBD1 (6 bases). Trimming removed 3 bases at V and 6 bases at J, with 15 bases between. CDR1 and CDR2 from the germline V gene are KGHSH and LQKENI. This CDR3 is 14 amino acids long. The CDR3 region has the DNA TGTGCCAGCTCACCGGGACACCCCCGGGTCGAGCAGTACTTC. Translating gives CASSPGHPRVEQYF.

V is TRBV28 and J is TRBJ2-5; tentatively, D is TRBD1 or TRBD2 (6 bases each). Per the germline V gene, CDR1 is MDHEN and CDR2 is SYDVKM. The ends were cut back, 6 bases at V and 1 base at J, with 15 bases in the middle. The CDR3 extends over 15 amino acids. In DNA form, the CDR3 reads TGTGCCAGCAGGTCCCCCGGGGGCTTCCAAGAGACCCAGTACTTC. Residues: CASRSPGGFQETQYF.

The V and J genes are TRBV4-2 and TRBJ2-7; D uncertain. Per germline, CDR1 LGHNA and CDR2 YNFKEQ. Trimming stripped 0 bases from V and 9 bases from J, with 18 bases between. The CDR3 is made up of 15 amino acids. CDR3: CASSQELASTLGQYF. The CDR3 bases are TGTGCCAGCAGCCAAGAATTGGCTAGTACTCTCGGGCAGTACTTC.

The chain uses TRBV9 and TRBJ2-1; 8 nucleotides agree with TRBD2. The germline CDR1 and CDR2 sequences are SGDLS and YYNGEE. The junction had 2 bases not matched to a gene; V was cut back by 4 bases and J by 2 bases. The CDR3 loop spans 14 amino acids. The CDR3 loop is CASSPLAAYNEQFF. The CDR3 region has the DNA TGTGCCAGCAGCCCACTAGCGGCCTACAATGAGCAGTTCTTC.

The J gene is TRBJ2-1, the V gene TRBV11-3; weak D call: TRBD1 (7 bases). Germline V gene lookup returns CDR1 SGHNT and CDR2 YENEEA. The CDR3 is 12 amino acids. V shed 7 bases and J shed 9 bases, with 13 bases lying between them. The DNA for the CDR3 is TGTGCCAGCAAACCCCAGGGGGGTGAGCAGTTCTTC. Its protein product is CASKPQGGEQFF.

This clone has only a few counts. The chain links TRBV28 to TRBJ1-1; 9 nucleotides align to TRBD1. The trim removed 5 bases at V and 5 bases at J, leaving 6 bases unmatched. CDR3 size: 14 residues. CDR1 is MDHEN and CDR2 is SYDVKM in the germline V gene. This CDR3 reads CASSLPGQGTEAFF. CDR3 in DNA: TGTGCCAGCAGTCTCCCAGGACAGGGGACTGAAGCTTTCTTT.

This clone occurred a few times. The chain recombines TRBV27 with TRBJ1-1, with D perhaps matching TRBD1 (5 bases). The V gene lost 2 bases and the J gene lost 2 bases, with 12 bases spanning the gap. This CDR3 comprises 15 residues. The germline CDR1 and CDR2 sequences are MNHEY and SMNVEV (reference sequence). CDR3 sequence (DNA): TGTGCCAGCAGTTTAGTTCCGGGACTTAACACTGAAGCTTTCTTT. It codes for CASSLVPGLNTEAFF.

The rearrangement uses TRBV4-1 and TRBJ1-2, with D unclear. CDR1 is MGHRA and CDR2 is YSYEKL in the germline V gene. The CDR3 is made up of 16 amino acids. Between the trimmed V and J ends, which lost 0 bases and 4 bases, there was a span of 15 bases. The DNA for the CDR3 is TGCGCCAGCAGCCAAGATCTCCCAGGATCTAGCTATGGCTACACCTTC. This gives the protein CASSQDLPGSSYGYTF.

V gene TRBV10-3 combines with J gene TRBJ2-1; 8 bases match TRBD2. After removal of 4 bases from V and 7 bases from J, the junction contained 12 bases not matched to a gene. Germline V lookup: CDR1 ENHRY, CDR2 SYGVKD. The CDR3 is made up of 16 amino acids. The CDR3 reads CAISVAGLGSANEQFF. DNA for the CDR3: TGTGCCATCAGTGTAGCGGGATTAGGTTCCGCAAATGAGCAGTTCTTC.

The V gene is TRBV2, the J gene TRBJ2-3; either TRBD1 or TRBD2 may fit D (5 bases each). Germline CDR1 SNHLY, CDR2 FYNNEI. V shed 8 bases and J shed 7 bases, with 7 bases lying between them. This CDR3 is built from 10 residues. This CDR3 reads CASGGNTQYF. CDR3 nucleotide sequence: TGTGCCAGCGGGGGAAATACGCAGTATTTT.

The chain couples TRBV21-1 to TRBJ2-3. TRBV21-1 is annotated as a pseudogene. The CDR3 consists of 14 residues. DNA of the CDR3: TGTGCCAGCAGTTCGGGGCAGGGTACAGATACGCAGTATTTT. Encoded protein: CASSSGQGTDTQYF.

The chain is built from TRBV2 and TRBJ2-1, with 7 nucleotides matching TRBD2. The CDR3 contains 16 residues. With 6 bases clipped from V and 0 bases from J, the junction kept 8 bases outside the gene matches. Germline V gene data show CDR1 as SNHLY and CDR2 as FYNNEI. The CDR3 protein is CASRGSGGISYNEQFF. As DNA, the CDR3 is TGTGCCAGCAGAGGATCGGGAGGAATCTCCTACAATGAGCAGTTCTTC.

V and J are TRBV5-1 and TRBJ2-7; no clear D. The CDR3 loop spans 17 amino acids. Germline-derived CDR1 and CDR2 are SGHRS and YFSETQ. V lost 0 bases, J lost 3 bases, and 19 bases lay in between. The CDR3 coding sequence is TGCGCCAGCAGCTTGGGCGGCGTATCCCTTAGCAACTACGAGCAGTACTTC. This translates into CASSLGGVSLSNYEQYF.

This chain's CDR3 is CASSPGTGGDTQYF. The CDR3 nucleotides are TGTGCCAGCAGCCCTGGGACAGGGGGGGATACGCAGTATTTT. The V call is TRBV5-6, the J call TRBJ2-3; 11 nucleotides agree with TRBD1. The CDR3 totals 14 residues. The germline V gene encodes CDR1 SGHDT and CDR2 YYEEEE. Losses at the gene ends were 4 bases for V and 6 bases for J; bases not matched to a gene: 4.

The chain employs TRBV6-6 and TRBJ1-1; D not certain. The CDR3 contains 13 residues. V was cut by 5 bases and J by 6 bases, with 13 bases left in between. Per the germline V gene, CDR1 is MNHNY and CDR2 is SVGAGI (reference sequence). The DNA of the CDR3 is TGTGCCAGCAGTCCCCAGGCCTCGGCTGAAGCTTTCTTT. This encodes CASSPQASAEAFF.